This paragraph reports one TCR beta chain. The CDR3 extends over 16 amino acids. Germline V CDR1 and CDR2: SGHRS, YFSETQ. Trimming took 4 bases from V and 7 from J, leaving 20 bases between them. This sample is part of a study of blood T cells in healthy people across ages. The use of a sample-barcoded 5' primer and a J-beta primer mix characterized a second PCR of roughly 7 to 11 cycles. TCRdb processed the 5' RACE reads anew with MiXCR; each CDR3 protein has one entry. Of approximately 1.5 million distinct CDR3 sequences listed, 30% to 40% are singletons. This receptor was obtained from a young woman in good health. Material for sequencing was blood. The chain joins TRBV5-1 to TRBJ2-2, with D perhaps TRBD2 (5 bases). This CDR3 reads CASSLNGGGPLGELFF. Here the CDR3 DNA reads TGCGCCAGCAGCCTAAATGGTGGAGGCCCTCTCGGGGAGCTGTTTTTT.